The 9 T cell receptor beta chains presented below share a single source sample, sequenced in a study of vaccination and CD4 T cells after COVID-19. No antigen has been identified for these receptors. The study sequenced cultured CD4+ T cell DNA using the Oncomine TCR Beta short-read assay. MiXCR was run by TCRdb on the PCR reads, yielding one entry per CDR3 protein. The data contain roughly 16,000 distinct CDR3 sequences, approximately 55% of them singletons. As for treatment: approximately nine-day PBMC culture with coronavirus spike peptide pools or control peptides (ViraFEST assay). The sequenced sample was CD4+ T cells from blood, cultured in vitro. The receptors stem from a human donor who had recovered from COVID-19.

The gene calls are TRBV6-1 and TRBJ1-2; D may be TRBD1 (5 bases). V gave up 2 bases and J gave up 1 base, with 23 bases separating them. This CDR3 has 19 residues. Germline CDR1 and CDR2: MNHNS and SASEGT. The CDR3 here is CASSESRRGRGSDNYGYTF. CDR3 DNA sequence: TGTGCCAGCAGTGAAAGTAGGCGGGGAAGGGGAAGCGATAACTATGGCTACACCTTC.

CDR3 region: CASSLGQKNYGYTF. In DNA form, the CDR3 reads TGTGCCAGCAGTCTGGGACAAAAGAACTATGGCTACACCTTC. V usage is TRBV28 and J usage is TRBJ1-2; tentative D call: TRBD1 (6 bases). This CDR3 has 14 residues. Trimming took off 5 bases at V and 2 bases at J, with 12 bases between the two ends. CDR1 is MDHEN, CDR2 SYDVKM, per germline.

This clonotype has a single count. The chain uses TRBV5-1 and TRBJ2-3; D is perhaps TRBD2 (6 bases). CDR1 is SGHRS, CDR2 YFSETQ, per germline. Deletions cut 4 bases from V and 0 bases from J, with 15 bases between. The CDR3 has 16 amino acids. CDR3 nucleotides: TGCGCCAGCAGCCTTCCTTGGGACTTGAGCACAGATACGCAGTATTTT. Its protein product is CASSLPWDLSTDTQYF.

This clonotype has more than one count but fewer than ten. The chain joins TRBV25-1 to TRBJ1-1, with TRBD1 matching over 7 bases. Trimming at V came to 7 bases and at J to 1 base, leaving 3 bases not matched to a gene. CDR1 and CDR2 from the germline V gene are MGHDK and SYGVNS. This CDR3 has 13 amino acids. The CDR3 region has the DNA TGTGCCAGCATCAGGGGGGGGAACACTGAAGCTTTCTTT. It encodes CASIRGGNTEAFF.

The chain couples TRBV27 to TRBJ2-1, with 7 positions matching TRBD2. The germline gives CDR1 MNHEY, CDR2 SMNVEV (reference sequence). The CDR3 is made up of 17 amino acids. V shed 0 bases, J shed 8 bases, and the junction held 13 bases outside the gene matches. The CDR3 reads CASSLSSTSAIYDEQFF. As DNA, the CDR3 is TGTGCCAGCAGTTTATCGTCTACTAGCGCGATATACGATGAGCAGTTCTTC.

This chain joins TRBV9 and TRBJ1-6; 11 bases map to TRBD1. CDR1 SGDLS and CDR2 YYNGEE come from the germline V gene. The CDR3 loop spans 15 amino acids. J lost 6 bases, V lost 4 bases, and 3 bases had no gene match. CDR3 DNA sequence: TGTGCCAGCAGCACTGGACAGGGGGCTAATTCACCCCTCCACTTT. Translation: CASSTGQGANSPLHF.

The chain employs TRBV6-1 and TRBJ2-6, with 8 bases identical to TRBD1. Trimming at V came to 6 bases and at J to 7 bases, leaving 5 bases not matched to a gene. CDR1 MNHNS and CDR2 SASEGT come from the germline V gene. This CDR3 is 14 amino acids long. The CDR3 loop reads CASRRDRSANVLTF. In nucleotides, the CDR3 is TGTGCCAGCAGAAGGGACAGGAGTGCCAACGTCCTGACTTTC.

V gene TRBV7-9 combines with J gene TRBJ1-3; 9 bases fit TRBD1. There are 14 residues in the CDR3. Germline CDR1 reads SEHNR; CDR2 reads FQNEAQ (reference sequence). V lost 3 bases to trimming and J lost 7 bases; unmatched junction nucleotides: 4. CDR3: CASSFTDRGNTIYF. CDR3 sequence (DNA): TGTGCCAGCAGCTTCACGGACAGGGGCAACACCATATATTTT.

The V gene is TRBV4-1, the J gene TRBJ2-3, with 10 bases aligning to TRBD1. Trimming took 4 bases from V and 1 from J; bases not matched to a gene: 5. The CDR3 consists of 16 residues. Germline V gives CDR1 MGHRA, CDR2 YSYEKL. The CDR3 spells CASSPRTGGRTDTQYF. The DNA for the CDR3 is TGCGCCAGCAGCCCTCGGACAGGGGGGCGCACAGATACGCAGTATTTT.